What follows are 9 T cell receptor beta chains derived from one specimen sequenced in a study of cytomegalovirus exposure and HLA in healthy donors. The PCR ran on 60 Vbeta and 13 Jbeta primers. Assay: immunoSEQ multiplex PCR; the TCRdb copy retains only in-frame clones and omits some. The table records 80,000 to 95,000 clones, 80% to 90% of them present only once. Material for sequencing was PBMCs. These receptors were taken from a woman aged 25 to 39 in good health and CMV-seronegative.

The chain links TRBV9 to TRBJ2-2, with 8 bases identical to TRBD1. Trimming at V came to 3 bases and at J to 3 bases, leaving 7 bases not matched to a gene. The CDR3 is 16 residues long. Per the germline V gene, CDR1 is SGDLS and CDR2 is YYNGEE. CDR3 DNA sequence: TGTGCCAGCAGCGGAAGGGGGACAGGAGACACCGGGGAGCTGTTTTTT. Translated, it gives CASSGRGTGDTGELFF.

The chain recombines TRBV28 with TRBJ2-7; D might be TRBD2 (6 bases). The length of the CDR3 is 13 residues. The germline V gene encodes CDR1 MDHEN and CDR2 SYDVKM. V lost 10 bases and J 0 bases, leaving 13 bases between the germline ends. CDR3 amino acids: CATFGGSSYEQYF. CDR3 DNA sequence: TGTGCCACCTTCGGGGGAAGCTCCTACGAGCAGTACTTC.

The genes are TRBV25-1 and TRBJ2-2, with D hard to call. Trimming cost V 2 bases and J 1 base, with 5 bases left between them. The CDR3 totals 14 residues. Germline-derived CDR1 and CDR2 are MGHDK and SYGVNS. The CDR3 loop reads CASSEVMNTGELFF. CDR3 coding DNA: TGTGCCAGCAGTGAAGTAATGAACACCGGGGAGCTGTTTTTT. The whole variable domain, filled in from reference TRBV25-1 and TRBJ2-2, reads EADIYQTPRYLVIGTGKKITLECSQTMGHDKMYWYQQDPGMELHLIHYSYGVNSTEKGDLSSESTVSRIRTEHFPLTLESARPSHTSQYLCASSEVMNTGELFFGEGSRLTVL.

The chain joins TRBV7-3 to TRBJ2-1; D gene uncertain. This CDR3 contains 14 residues. Between the trimmed V and J ends, which lost 0 bases and 5 bases, there was a span of 8 bases. Germline V gene lookup returns CDR1 SGHTA and CDR2 FQGTGA. The DNA of the CDR3 is TGTGCCAGCAGCTTAACGAGGCAGAACAATGAGCAGTTCTTC. Encoded protein: CASSLTRQNNEQFF.

The chain employs TRBV6-5 and TRBJ2-7; D possibly corresponds to TRBD2 (7 bases). Trimming cost V 4 bases and J 6 bases, with 22 bases left between them. Germline V CDR1 and CDR2: MNHEY, SVGAGI. This CDR3 is built from 16 residues. The CDR3 coding sequence is TGTGCCAGCAGTTCCAAGGGGGGGGTAGGGGCAAGCGAGCAGTACTTC. Translating gives CASSSKGGVGASEQYF.

As regards this clone: One junction end does not reproduce the germline sequence, and a read error may be involved. The chain employs TRBV7-7 and TRBJ2-5; perhaps TRBD2 as D (6 bases). This CDR3 spans 15 amino acids. CDR1 is SSHAT, CDR2 FNYEAQ, per germline (reference sequence). The CDR3 region has the DNA TGTGCTAGCAGCCCGGGCCATAGGGGAGGAGAGACCCAGTACTTC. Amino acids: CASSPGHRGGETQYF.

The J gene is TRBJ2-1, the V gene TRBV4-1; D possibly corresponds to TRBD2 (5 bases). Germline loops: CDR1 MGHRA, CDR2 YSYEKL. The CDR3 sequence is 18 residues long. Between the trimmed V and J ends, which lost 1 base and 4 bases, there was a span of 20 bases. CDR3 nucleotide sequence: TGCGCCAGCAGCCAAGTAGGGAGAGAACCTGGTTCGTACAATGAGCAGTTCTTC. Protein sequence: CASSQVGREPGSYNEQFF.

The rearrangement joins TRBV25-1 to TRBJ1-1; D might be TRBD1 (5 bases). This CDR3 contains 17 residues. Trimming cost V 4 bases and J 3 bases, with 21 bases left between them. CDR1 MGHDK and CDR2 SYGVNS come from the germline V gene. The CDR3 region has the DNA TGTGCCAGCAGTGGCTCCGGGACGGGAGCCCGCGACACTGAAGCTTTCTTT. Its protein is CASSGSGTGARDTEAFF.

This clone appeared a few times. The J gene is TRBJ2-7, the V gene TRBV5-3; TRBD2 is a possible D gene (6 bases). TRBV5-3 is reported as an ORF; its role is uncertain. Trimming stripped 9 bases from V and 4 bases from J, with 17 bases between. There are 13 residues in the CDR3. This CDR3 reads CATSGGARYEQYF. CDR3 bases: TGTGCCACCTCCGGAGGGGCAAGATACGAGCAGTACTTC.